This is a list of T cell receptor beta chains from one sample in a study of OX40 agonist ivuxolimab in advanced cancers. Assay used: immunoSEQ multiplex PCR; TCRdb lists only in-frame clones, some missing. This table has about 49,000 clones, 85% appearing once. Material: CD4+ or CD8+ T cells sorted from blood, obtained in a trial of the OX40 agonist ivuxolimab. These receptors were obtained from an adult with an advanced solid tumor such as melanoma, head and neck, liver or kidney cancer. Both conserved end residues are part of each CDR3. D genes are given only for firm matches. Only part of the rows carry a size: once, few, many, or a class if the clone is expanded.

D,size,J,V,DNA,CDR3
-,-,TRBJ2-7,TRBV18,TGTGCCAGCTCAACACCAGACAACTCCTACGAGCAGTACTTC,CASSTPDNSYEQYF
-,-,TRBJ2-5,TRBV19,TGTGCCAGTAGTATAGGCGTGGGGCTGGAGACCCAGTACTTC,CASSIGVGLETQYF
-,once,TRBJ2-2,TRBV18,TGTGCCAGCTCACCCCCAATGAACACCGGGGAGCTGTTTTTT,CASSPPMNTGELFF
-,-,TRBJ2-3,TRBV9,TGTGCCAGCAGCGTAGACGGCAGACGCACAGATACGCAGTATTTT,CASSVDGRRTDTQYF
-,-,TRBJ1-2,TRBV13,TGTGCCAGCAGCCTTGGGGGAAAGGTAGTCTATGGCTACACCTTC,CASSLGGKVVYGYTF
-,-,TRBJ1-1,TRBV30,TGTGCCTGGAGTGACAGCCCGAACACTGAAGCTTTCTTT,CAWSDSPNTEAFF
TRBD2,-,TRBJ2-4,TRBV7-8,TGTGCCAGCAGCTTAGAGGCGGGGGAGAACATTCAGTACTTC,CASSLEAGENIQYF
-,-,TRBJ2-1,TRBV10-3,TGTGCCATCAGTGACAGGGGAGGGTACAATGAGCAGTTCTTC,CAISDRGGYNEQFF
TRBD2,-,TRBJ2-3,TRBV27,TGTGCCAGCACCCTCTACTCTAGCGGGGCTGGCACAGATACGCAGTATTTT,CASTLYSSGAGTDTQYF
-,-,TRBJ2-3,TRBV5-1,TGCGCCAGCAGCCCGGCCGAAGTAGGTCCTTCTAGCACAGATACGCAGTATTTT,CASSPAEVGPSSTDTQYF
-,once,TRBJ1-5,TRBV9,TGTGCCAGCAGCGTAGCAGGGGACTTCAATCAGCCCCAGCATTTT,CASSVAGDFNQPQHF
-,-,TRBJ2-7,TRBV4-3,TGCGCCAGCAGCGAAGAAACGGGCTTCTACGAGCAGTACTTC,CASSEETGFYEQYF
-,-,TRBJ2-4,TRBV9,TGTGCCAGCAGCGTAGCGACAGGACGAGCCAAAAACATTCAGTACTTC,CASSVATGRAKNIQYF
-,few,TRBJ1-6,TRBV27,TGTGCCAGCAGTTTATCGATCGGGGATCATTCACCCCTCCACTTT,CASSLSIGDHSPLHF
-,few,TRBJ2-1,TRBV27,TGTGCCAGCAGTTTAGCGCTAGGGGTGAGGTACTACAATGAGCAGTTCTTC,CASSLALGVRYYNEQFF
-,-,TRBJ1-2,TRBV5-6,TGTGCCAGCAGCTTGTCAGGGTCAGGGAATGGCTACACCTTC,CASSLSGSGNGYTF
TRBD1,-,TRBJ2-7,TRBV29-1,TGCAGCGTCGGGGACAGGGGTCACTACGAGCAGTACTTC,CSVGDRGHYEQYF
TRBD1,few,TRBJ2-1,TRBV7-9,TGTGCCAGCAGTTCCGACAGGGGAATTGGGAATGAGCAGTTCTTC,CASSSDRGIGNEQFF
TRBD1,-,TRBJ2-1,TRBV5-1,TGCGCCAGTAGCCCGGGGACAGGGGGCAATGAGCAGTTCTTC,CASSPGTGGNEQFF
TRBD1,-,TRBJ2-2,TRBV7-2,TGTGCCAGCCGAGAACAGGGGACCGGGGAGCTGTTTTTT,CASREQGTGELFF
-,-,TRBJ2-3,TRBV6-4,TGTGCCAGCAGCTCATACCGAGCGGAGACGCAGTATTTT,CASSSYRAETQYF
-,-,TRBJ2-5,TRBV28,TGTGCCAGCAGCGACCTCCCTAGGGGCGCGGAGACCCAGTACTTC,CASSDLPRGAETQYF
TRBD1,-,TRBJ1-2,TRBV11-2,TGTGCCAGCAGCTTTACTAACAGGGGTGGTGGCTACACCTTC,CASSFTNRGGGYTF
TRBD2,-,TRBJ2-1,TRBV28,TGTGCCAGCAGTTTCCCGGGGGGGCTCAATGAGCAGTTCTTC,CASSFPGGLNEQFF
-,-,TRBJ2-2,TRBV28,TGTGCCAGCAGTTTATTCCAGGACACCGGGGAGCTGTTTTTT,CASSLFQDTGELFF
-,-,TRBJ2-2,TRBV9,TGTGCCAGCAGCCCAGCGGCCGGGGAGCTGTTTTTT,CASSPAAGELFF
-,-,TRBJ1-5,TRBV6-1,TGTGCCAGCAGTCCCCGACCCTTTCAGCCCCAGCATTTT,CASSPRPFQPQHF
TRBD2,-,TRBJ2-1,TRBV7-3,TGTGCCAGCAGCTCCTTAGCGGGGAACTACAATGAGCAGTTCTTC,CASSSLAGNYNEQFF
-,-,TRBJ2-2,TRBV6-6,TGTGCCAGCAGTTATCGCCGGGGGATCACCGGGGAGCTGTTTTTT,CASSYRRGITGELFF
-,-,TRBJ2-2,TRBV7-9,TGTGCCAGCAGCTTAGACACCGGGGAGCTGTTTTTT,CASSLDTGELFF
-,-,TRBJ1-1,TRBV10-2,TGCGCCAGCAGTGACGGTCGGTGGACTGAAGCTTTCTTT,CASSDGRWTEAFF
-,-,TRBJ1-1,TRBV5-6,TGTGCCAGCAGCCCCGGCAGCACTGAAGCTTTCTTT,CASSPGSTEAFF
-,-,TRBJ2-1,TRBV28,TGTGCCAGCAGTCCGAAACTAGATGAGCAGTTCTTC,CASSPKLDEQFF
-,-,TRBJ1-1,TRBV5-4,TGTGCCAGCAGCTTGAAGGGTTTGGCCCTTGAAGCTTTCTTT,CASSLKGLALEAFF
-,few,TRBJ2-2,TRBV25-1,TGTGCCAGCAGTGCAGGGGAGACCGGGGAGCTGTTTTTT,CASSAGETGELFF